The rows below give T cell receptor beta chains drawn from one sample of a study of CD8 T cells in Susac syndrome. TCRdb called the immunoSEQ multiplex PCR reads again in MiXCR, with one record for every CDR3 protein. The table shows around 130,000 distinct CDR3 sequences, with about 93% occurring only once. The specimen sequenced was CD4+ T cells from PBMCs. Every receptor here comes from a human donor in good health. Each CDR3 is given with its conserved first and last residue. D genes are given only for firm matches. The listing skips clone size in some rows; elsewhere it reads once, few, many or a size class.

D	J	size	V	DNA	CDR3
TRBD1	TRBJ1-2	-	TRBV23-1	TGCGCCAGCAGTCAACCTACGCACAGGGGCTTAAACTATGGCTACACCTTC	CASSQPTHRGLNYGYTF
-	TRBJ2-6	once	TRBV2	TGTGCCAGCAGTTTTTCGGGACGGACGTCTGGGGCCAACGTCCTGACTTTC	CASSFSGRTSGANVLTF
TRBD1	TRBJ1-5	-	TRBV9	TGTGCCAGCAGCGAATCGACAGGGGATAGCAATCAGCCCCAGCATTTT	CASSESTGDSNQPQHF
-	TRBJ1-1	-	TRBV30	TGTGCCTGGAGCCAGCTTGGGGTACCAACTGAAGCTTTCTTT	CAWSQLGVPTEAFF
TRBD1	TRBJ1-6	-	TRBV19	TGTGCCAGTAGTTCGGGACAGGCTTTTTCACCCCTCCACTTT	CASSSGQAFSPLHF
-	TRBJ2-5	-	TRBV5-1	TGCGCCAGCAGCTTCGGATCGGAAGAGACCCAGTACTTC	CASSFGSEETQYF
-	TRBJ2-4	-	TRBV29-1	TGCAGCGCCGTACTCGGAGCCAAAAACATTCAGTACTTC	CSAVLGAKNIQYF
-	TRBJ2-1	-	TRBV7-2	TGTGCCAGCAGCTTAAGGTGGGGGCGGGACCCCTCCTACAATGAGCAGTTCTTC	CASSLRWGRDPSYNEQFF
TRBD2	TRBJ2-7	-	TRBV6-2/TRBV6-3	TGTGCCAGCAGTCGTGGACTAGCGGGAGTCTACGAGCAGTACTTC	CASSRGLAGVYEQYF
TRBD2	TRBJ2-1	-	TRBV4-2	TGTGCCAGCAGCCAAGAGGTGGGCGGGAGGTACAATGAGCAGTTCTTC	CASSQEVGGRYNEQFF
TRBD1	TRBJ1-1	-	TRBV2	TGTGCCAGCAGTGAGGGGACAGGGGTGAACACTGAAGCTTTCTTT	CASSEGTGVNTEAFF
TRBD2	TRBJ2-3	-	TRBV20-1	TGCAGTGCTAGACGAGGTAGCGGGATAAGCACAGATACGCAGTATTTT	CSARRGSGISTDTQYF
TRBD1	TRBJ2-6	-	TRBV18	TGTGCCAGCTCACCTGTCCCGGGACAGGGGACTGGGGCCAACGTCCTGACTTTC	CASSPVPGQGTGANVLTF
-	TRBJ2-2	few	TRBV6-5	TGTGCCAGCAGTTATAGCGGGAACACCGGGGAGCTGTTTTTT	CASSYSGNTGELFF
-	TRBJ2-5	-	TRBV6-5	TGTGCCAGCAGTTACGGACTCGGGGAGACCCAGTACTTC	CASSYGLGETQYF
TRBD2	TRBJ2-1	-	TRBV12-3/TRBV12-4	TGTGCCAGCAGTTTAGAGCGGGGGCAGTTCTTC	CASSLERGQFF
-	TRBJ2-1	-	TRBV7-2	TGTGCCAGCAGCATAGGGGGTGGGCGACTTTACTACAATGAGCAGTTCTTC	CASSIGGGRLYYNEQFF
-	TRBJ1-2	-	TRBV6-5	TGTGCCAGCAGTTACTTCGGGCAGACTAACTATGGCTACACCTTC	CASSYFGQTNYGYTF
-	TRBJ1-1	-	TRBV5-1	TGCGCCAGCAGCTTGGAACAGGGGAACACTGAAGCTTTCTTT	CASSLEQGNTEAFF
TRBD1	TRBJ2-1	-	TRBV6-2/TRBV6-3	TGTGCCAGCAGTTATCTGGGGACAGGCTACAATGAGCAGTTCTTC	CASSYLGTGYNEQFF
-	TRBJ1-5	-	TRBV9	TGTGCCAGCAACCCCAGGGATATAGCAATCAGCCCCCAGCATTTT	CASNPRDIAISPQHF
-	TRBJ2-1	-	TRBV9	TGTGCCAGCAGCGTACATCTAGCGTACAATGAGCAGTTCTTC	CASSVHLAYNEQFF
-	TRBJ1-2	-	TRBV29-1	TGCAGCGTCAGGACAGAGGAGGCTAACTATGGCTACACCTTC	CSVRTEEANYGYTF
TRBD1	TRBJ2-7	-	TRBV7-8	TGTGCCAGCAGCTTACCCGGGACAGGGTACGAGCAGTACTTC	CASSLPGTGYEQYF
-	TRBJ1-1	-	TRBV29-1	TGCAGCGTTTCCCGGGGTGACACTGAAGCTTTCTTT	CSVSRGDTEAFF
-	TRBJ2-1	-	TRBV20-1	TGCAGTGCTCCTGACGCCTCCCGAAGCTCCTACAATGAGCAGTTCTTC	CSAPDASRSSYNEQFF
TRBD1	TRBJ2-7	-	TRBV6-5	TGTGCCAGCAGTTTGGGACAGCGGTTCTACGAGCAGTACTTC	CASSLGQRFYEQYF
-	TRBJ1-5	-	TRBV29-1	TGCAGCGTCGTGATGGTGGACGGCAATCAGCCCCAGCATTTT	CSVVMVDGNQPQHF
TRBD2	TRBJ2-5	-	TRBV20-1	TGCAGTGCTTTGACTAGCGGGAGGATGGAGACCCAGTACTTC	CSALTSGRMETQYF
-	TRBJ1-1	-	TRBV29-1	TGCAGCGCCGCAGGCAAGCGGGAGACTGAAGCTTTCTTT	CSAAGKRETEAFF
-	TRBJ1-6	-	TRBV18	TGTGCCAGCTCACCCGGGGTGGCGGGTAATTCACCCCTCCACTTT	CASSPGVAGNSPLHF
TRBD1	TRBJ2-7	-	TRBV4-3	TGCGCCAGCAGCCAAGATCGTGGGGGACAGGGTAATATTTTGCACGAGCAGTACTTC	CASSQDRGGQGNILHEQYF
-	TRBJ2-5	-	TRBV7-3	TGTGCCAGCAGCTTATTTCATGGGAAAGAGACCCAGTACTTC	CASSLFHGKETQYF
-	TRBJ2-5	-	TRBV12-3/TRBV12-4	TGTGCCACTCGAATGGGGCTTCAAGAGACCCAGTACTTC	CATRMGLQETQYF
-	TRBJ1-5	-	TRBV20-1	TGCAGTGCTAGAGGGACCCAGACTCAGCCCCAGCATTTT	CSARGTQTQPQHF
TRBD2	TRBJ2-1	-	TRBV27	TGTGCCAGCCGGACTAGCGGGAGGAATGAGCAGTTCTTC	CASRTSGRNEQFF
-	TRBJ2-2	-	TRBV9	TGTGCCAGCAGCGTAGGCGGACTCGCGAACACCGGGGAGCTGTTTTTT	CASSVGGLANTGELFF
TRBD1	TRBJ2-5	once	TRBV5-1	TGCGCCAGCAGCCCCGACCCAGCAGGGGGCCAAGAGACCCAGTACTTC	CASSPDPAGGQETQYF
-	TRBJ1-1	-	TRBV6-5	TGTGCCAGCAGTTCCCGGAAGGACACTGAAGCTTTCTTT	CASSSRKDTEAFF
-	TRBJ1-6	-	TRBV20-1	TGCAGTGCTAGCCCGCCCTCACCCCTCCACTTT	CSASPPSPLHF
-	TRBJ1-3	-	TRBV5-1	TGCGCCAGCAGCTTGGGGCGGCCTAACTCTGGAAACACCATATATTTT	CASSLGRPNSGNTIYF
TRBD1	TRBJ1-2	-	TRBV10-3	TGTGCCATCAGTGAAGGGGGCAACTATGGCTACACCTTC	CAISEGGNYGYTF
TRBD1	TRBJ1-6	once	TRBV12-3/TRBV12-4	TGTGCCAGCAGTTTATGGGGGGACAGGGAGGATTCACCCCTCCACTTT	CASSLWGDREDSPLHF
TRBD2	TRBJ2-2	once	TRBV20-1	TGCAGTGCGATAACTAGCGGGAGGGCCTTCGGGGAGCTGTTTTTT	CSAITSGRAFGELFF
-	TRBJ2-3	few	TRBV18	TGTGCCAGCTCACCACTGGGAGATACGCAGTATTTT	CASSPLGDTQYF
-	TRBJ1-3	-	TRBV25-1	TGTGCCAGCAGTGATGGGCAGGGTGGTCTTGCCCCCATATATTTT	CASSDGQGGLAPIYF